The entry below gives a single TCR beta chain sequence along with its context. This sample was included in a study of blood T cell repertoires in COVID-19. For the study at large: From T cells, B-cell-depleted T cells, or PBMCs came the material, which was cDNA or gDNA.

The CDR3 has 13 amino acids. Germline V gives CDR1 MRHNA, CDR2 SNTAGT. The V gene end was trimmed by 5 bases and the J gene end by 8 bases; junction bases not matched to a gene: 5. Assay used: immunoSEQ multiplex PCR; TCRdb lists only in-frame clones, some missing. This sample carries some 64,000 clones, 70% to 80% of them seen once, and the ten largest clones take 18%. This TCR derives from a man in his sixties with acute or convalescent COVID-19. The chain carries TRBV6-4 and TRBJ1-5, with 8 bases that match TRBD1. Sequenced sample: peripheral blood. The CDR3 region has the DNA TGTGCCAGCAGTCACAGGGGGAGGGAGCCCCAGCATTTT. It specifies CASSHRGREPQHF.